A selection of T cell receptor beta chains follows, all from one sample in a study of Ad26.COV2.S vaccination and SARS-CoV-2 variants. Generated by immunoSEQ multiplex PCR, the TCRdb table keeps only in-frame clones and is missing some. This table holds some 340,000 clones, around 83% found once. Specimen: peripheral blood, collected in a trial of Ad26.COV2.S vaccine versus placebo. The receptors were gathered from a person between 18 and 65 years old who received the Ad26.COV2.S COVID-19 vaccine or a placebo. CDR3s include the opening cysteine and the closing phenylalanine or tryptophan. A D gene is named only where the DNA matches it firmly. Not all rows give a size; the values are once, few, many and, for expanded clones, a class.

CASSLDLQGSTDTQYF,TRBV11-3,-,-,TRBJ2-3
CASSRIEYNQPQHF,TRBV6-2/TRBV6-3,few,-,TRBJ1-5
CASSIRQGPLDEQYF,TRBV13,-,TRBD1,TRBJ2-7
CASSQVPGETSPLHF,TRBV4-1,-,-,TRBJ1-6
CASSEPATGFKPGKLFF,TRBV25-1,-,TRBD1,TRBJ1-4
CASRNPGQGRRSDTQYF,TRBV11-2,-,TRBD1,TRBJ2-3
CASSSELEQFF,TRBV11-2,-,-,TRBJ2-1
CASSFTRTTNEKLFF,TRBV7-9,-,-,TRBJ1-4
CASSGPNQPQHF,TRBV6-5,-,-,TRBJ1-5
CASSIPGYYNEQFF,TRBV19,-,-,TRBJ2-1
CASSLQRGAYSYEQYF,TRBV6-2/TRBV6-3,-,TRBD2,TRBJ2-7
CATSRDLWGGRNEQFF,TRBV15,-,TRBD2,TRBJ2-1
CASSPQGPNQPQHF,TRBV18,-,-,TRBJ1-5